This is a list of T cell receptor beta chains from one sample in a study of shared clonotypes between healthy human individuals. TCRdb's table, derived via immunoSEQ multiplex PCR, lists solely in-frame clones and lacks some. This table holds about 1.9 million clones, around 93% found once. The sequenced sample was naive CD8+ T cells from PBMCs. The receptors shown here come from a man aged 18 to 35 in good health. Some clones in this sample may be carry-over from other donors' samples. Each CDR3 is given with its conserved first and last residue. The order of the fields is clone size, D gene, J gene, V gene, CDR3 DNA, CDR3 protein. D genes are given only for firm matches. The size of a clone is reported for some rows only, either as once, few or many, or as a class for expanded clones.

clone_size: -; d_call: TRBD2; j_call: TRBJ2-3; v_call: TRBV11-2; cdr3_nt: TGTGCCAGCAGCTTCCCGAAGGGAGCGGGAGGACCCACAGATACGCAGTATTTT; cdr3_aa: CASSFPKGAGGPTDTQYF
clone_size: -; d_call: TRBD1; j_call: TRBJ2-5; v_call: TRBV15; cdr3_nt: TGTGCCACCAGCGGATCACCGGGACAGGTCCAAGAGACCCAGTACTTC; cdr3_aa: CATSGSPGQVQETQYF
clone_size: -; d_call: TRBD2; j_call: TRBJ2-2; v_call: TRBV4-1; cdr3_nt: TGCGCCAGCAGCCAAGAAGCGGGACTAGCGGGAGGGCCCACCGGGGAGCTGTTTTTT; cdr3_aa: CASSQEAGLAGGPTGELFF
clone_size: -; d_call: -; j_call: TRBJ1-1; v_call: TRBV6-9; cdr3_nt: TGTGCCAGCAGCCCTACCGAGCTTAGGGTTTACGGGGGAACTGAAGCTTTCTTT; cdr3_aa: CASSPTELRVYGGTEAFF
clone_size: -; d_call: -; j_call: TRBJ2-7; v_call: TRBV9; cdr3_nt: TGTGCCAGCAAGAGAGAGAGCGAGCAGTACTTC; cdr3_aa: CASKRESEQYF
clone_size: -; d_call: -; j_call: TRBJ2-5; v_call: TRBV27; cdr3_nt: TGTGCCAGCAGCCTCACCGGTAGGGTGGTCGAGACCCAGTACTTC; cdr3_aa: CASSLTGRVVETQYF
clone_size: -; d_call: TRBD1; j_call: TRBJ1-1; v_call: TRBV6-5; cdr3_nt: TGTGCCAGCGGCGACAGGGGGCTGAGGACTGAAGCTTTCTTT; cdr3_aa: CASGDRGLRTEAFF
clone_size: -; d_call: -; j_call: TRBJ2-1; v_call: TRBV6-5; cdr3_nt: TGTGCCAGCAGTTACTCGGGACTCGACCAGACGGATGAGCAGTTCTTC; cdr3_aa: CASSYSGLDQTDEQFF
clone_size: -; d_call: -; j_call: TRBJ2-1; v_call: TRBV7-6; cdr3_nt: TGTGCCAGCAGCTTAGCGACCACACTATACAATGAGCAGTTCTTC; cdr3_aa: CASSLATTLYNEQFF
clone_size: -; d_call: TRBD1; j_call: TRBJ1-3; v_call: TRBV2; cdr3_nt: TGTGCCAGCATGAGGAGCCGGGACAGATTCTCTGGAAACACCATATATTTT; cdr3_aa: CASMRSRDRFSGNTIYF
clone_size: once; d_call: TRBD2; j_call: TRBJ2-1; v_call: TRBV2; cdr3_nt: TGTGCCAGCAGTGCCGAACTAGCGGGCCATGTTTCGACCTCCTACAATGAGCAGTTCTTC; cdr3_aa: CASSAELAGHVSTSYNEQFF
clone_size: -; d_call: -; j_call: TRBJ2-7; v_call: TRBV25-1; cdr3_nt: TGTGCCAGCAAGCTACCCTACGAGCAGTACTTC; cdr3_aa: CASKLPYEQYF
clone_size: -; d_call: -; j_call: TRBJ2-5; v_call: TRBV7-3; cdr3_nt: TGTGCCAGCAGCTTAGGGCCGGGACTTCAAGAGACCCAGTACTTC; cdr3_aa: CASSLGPGLQETQYF
clone_size: -; d_call: -; j_call: TRBJ2-7; v_call: TRBV7-8; cdr3_nt: TGTGCCAGCAGCCCGACCGGGAGATACGAGCAGTACTTC; cdr3_aa: CASSPTGRYEQYF
clone_size: -; d_call: -; j_call: TRBJ2-1; v_call: TRBV6-4; cdr3_nt: TGTGCCAGCAGTGACTCGAGGACTCTTAGCTCCTACAATGAGCAGTTCTTC; cdr3_aa: CASSDSRTLSSYNEQFF
clone_size: -; d_call: TRBD1; j_call: TRBJ2-2; v_call: TRBV5-1; cdr3_nt: TGCGCCAGCAGCTTGCACAGGGGTATGAAAGGGGAGCTGTTTTTT; cdr3_aa: CASSLHRGMKGELFF